Sequencing of this T cell receptor (beta chain) was carried out in a study of graft-versus-host responses after intestinal transplantation. Clones were sequenced by immunoSEQ multiplex PCR, and TCRdb holds only the in-frame ones, with some missing. The repertoire includes about 78,000 clones, around 87% of them detected once, and under 9.5% sits in the top ten. The CDR3 has 12 residues. Per the germline V gene, CDR1 is PRHDT and CDR2 is FYEKMQ (reference sequence). The junction had 5 bases not matched to a gene; V was cut back by 5 bases and J by 8 bases. Relative to its sample, this clone is medium-sized (0.01 to 0.1%). The antigen is unknown.

The source of this sequence is a human donor who was the organ donor for an intestinal transplant. The chain links TRBV13 to TRBJ1-1; 7 nucleotides align to TRBD1. The starting material was unstimulated CD8+ T cells sorted from spleen or lymph node cells, obtained before transplant. The CDR3 here is CASSITGEEAFF. CDR3 in DNA: TGTGCCAGCAGCATCACAGGGGAAGAAGCTTTCTTT.